The rows below give T cell receptor beta chains drawn from one sample of a study of blood T cells in healthy people across ages. TCRdb called the 5' RACE reads again in MiXCR, with one record for every CDR3 protein. Altogether hundreds of thousands of distinct CDR3 sequences are present, 58% being singletons, with the ten largest covering around 22%. Sequenced sample: blood. The receptors shown here come from a man aged 25 to 40 in good health. The CDR3 runs from the conserved cysteine through the conserved F or W. D genes are given only for firm matches. Size is stated for part of the rows, as once, few or many counts, or as a class when the clone is expanded.

cdr3_nt: TGTGCCAGCTCACAAAGTATGGGGAACACCATATATTTT
cdr3_aa: CASSQSMGNTIYF
j_call: TRBJ1-3
clone_size: once
v_call: TRBV6-6
d_call: .

cdr3_nt: TGTGCCATCGTCTCGAACGCTAACTATGGCTACACCTTC
cdr3_aa: CAIVSNANYGYTF
j_call: TRBJ1-2
clone_size: .
v_call: TRBV25-1
d_call: .

cdr3_nt: TGTGCCAGCAGTGAACGGAGTCCGCCCGAGCAGTACTTC
cdr3_aa: CASSERSPPEQYF
j_call: TRBJ2-7
clone_size: .
v_call: TRBV6-1
d_call: .

cdr3_nt: TGTGCCAGCAGTGGTGAAAACATTCAGTACTTC
cdr3_aa: CASSGENIQYF
j_call: TRBJ2-4
clone_size: few
v_call: TRBV6-1
d_call: .

cdr3_nt: TGCAGTGCAGACACGACAGAGTATAGCAATCAGCCCCAGCATTTT
cdr3_aa: CSADTTEYSNQPQHF
j_call: TRBJ1-5
clone_size: .
v_call: TRBV20-1
d_call: .

cdr3_nt: TGTGCCAGCAGCCCCCGGGGGGCCTCCAATGAGCAGTTCTTC
cdr3_aa: CASSPRGASNEQFF
j_call: TRBJ2-1
clone_size: .
v_call: TRBV5-5
d_call: .

cdr3_nt: TGTGCCAGCAGCTTAGATAACAGAGAGACCCAGTACTTC
cdr3_aa: CASSLDNRETQYF
j_call: TRBJ2-5
clone_size: few
v_call: TRBV7-9
d_call: .

cdr3_nt: TGCAGTGCTAGAGATCTTCTGGGCCGGGCCGACATTCAGTACTTC
cdr3_aa: CSARDLLGRADIQYF
j_call: TRBJ2-4
clone_size: .
v_call: TRBV20-1
d_call: .

cdr3_nt: TGTGCCAGCACCATCGCCGGCCCCGGGACTAGCGGCAATGAGCAGTTCTTC
cdr3_aa: CASTIAGPGTSGNEQFF
j_call: TRBJ2-1
clone_size: .
v_call: TRBV7-9
d_call: TRBD2

cdr3_nt: TGCAGTGCCACCCCTGGACTAGCGGGTGAGACCCAGTACTTC
cdr3_aa: CSATPGLAGETQYF
j_call: TRBJ2-5
clone_size: .
v_call: TRBV20-1
d_call: TRBD2

cdr3_nt: TGTGCCAGCAGTACCCGCTTGGGACTAGCGGAGACCCAGTACTTC
cdr3_aa: CASSTRLGLAETQYF
j_call: TRBJ2-5
clone_size: .
v_call: TRBV6-2/TRBV6-3
d_call: TRBD2

cdr3_nt: TGCAGCGTTGAGTGGAGGAGCACAGATACGCAGTATTTT
cdr3_aa: CSVEWRSTDTQYF
j_call: TRBJ2-3
clone_size: .
v_call: TRBV29-1
d_call: .

cdr3_nt: TGTGCCAGCAGCCCTAAGAGTAGCACAGATACGCAGTATTTT
cdr3_aa: CASSPKSSTDTQYF
j_call: TRBJ2-3
clone_size: few
v_call: TRBV7-2
d_call: .

cdr3_nt: TGTGCCAGCAGTCGCGTGGGCCCCTACGAGCAGTACTTC
cdr3_aa: CASSRVGPYEQYF
j_call: TRBJ2-7
clone_size: few
v_call: TRBV27
d_call: .

cdr3_nt: TGCGCCAGCAGCTTGGACAGGGGGCGCGACTATGGCTACACCTTC
cdr3_aa: CASSLDRGRDYGYTF
j_call: TRBJ1-2
clone_size: .
v_call: TRBV5-1
d_call: TRBD1

cdr3_nt: TGTGCCAGCAGTTACTTGGAGGAGCAGTACTTC
cdr3_aa: CASSYLEEQYF
j_call: TRBJ2-7
clone_size: .
v_call: TRBV6-2/TRBV6-3
d_call: .

cdr3_nt: TGTGCCAGCAGCCCGAGTTCCTCGGGAGCCGAGTACTTC
cdr3_aa: CASSPSSSGAEYF
j_call: TRBJ2-5
clone_size: .
v_call: TRBV3-1
d_call: .

cdr3_nt: TGTGCCAGCAGCTTGAGGGGACTAGAAAATGAGCAGTTCTTC
cdr3_aa: CASSLRGLENEQFF
j_call: TRBJ2-1
clone_size: .
v_call: TRBV7-2
d_call: TRBD2

cdr3_nt: TGCGCCAGCAGCTTGGCCGGGTCTCCCTACGAGCAGTACTTC
cdr3_aa: CASSLAGSPYEQYF
j_call: TRBJ2-7
clone_size: few
v_call: TRBV7-2
d_call: .